This T cell receptor beta chain was obtained from a study of T cells after yellow fever vaccination. Study summary: Fractions of limited cellularity were prepared by means of SMART-Seq v4 Ultra Low Input. Study-level results: After the booster, 96% of CD4 and more than 85% of CD8 primary-response clones were re-detected.

This clonotype came up many times. As yet, its antigen is unknown. TCRdb reprocessed the 5' RACE reads via MiXCR and lists one record per CDR3 protein. The table shows 300,000 to 350,000 distinct CDR3 sequences, with approximately 3.9% occurring only once. The CDR3 has 12 residues. V dropped 2 bases and J dropped 5 bases, with 5 bases sitting between them. Germline V gene lookup returns CDR1 KGHDR and CDR2 SFDVKD. This TCR derives from a man aged 18 to 30 who received the YFV17D yellow fever vaccine. The rearrangement links TRBV24-1 to TRBJ2-5; either TRBD1 or TRBD2 may fit D (5 bases each). The sequenced sample was PBMCs, obtained 5 days after the yellow fever booster vaccination. CDR3 loop: CATSDWGETQYF. The CDR3 nucleotides are TGTGCCACCAGTGATTGGGGGGAGACCCAGTACTTC.